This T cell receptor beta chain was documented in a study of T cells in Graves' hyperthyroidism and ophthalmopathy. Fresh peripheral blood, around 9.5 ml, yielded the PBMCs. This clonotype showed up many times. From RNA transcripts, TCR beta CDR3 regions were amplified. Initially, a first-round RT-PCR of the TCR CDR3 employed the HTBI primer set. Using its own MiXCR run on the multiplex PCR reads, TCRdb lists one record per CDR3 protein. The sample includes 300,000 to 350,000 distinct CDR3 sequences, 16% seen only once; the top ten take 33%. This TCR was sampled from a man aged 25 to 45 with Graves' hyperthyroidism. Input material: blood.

The CDR3 bases are TGTGCCTGGGCCACTGGTGGTTATGAAAAACTGTTTTTT. Its translation: CAWATGGYEKLFF. The chain combines TRBV30 with TRBJ1-4; no clear D. Germline CDR1 GTSNPN, CDR2 SVGIG (reference sequence). V lost 5 bases and J 6 bases, leaving 13 bases between the germline ends. The CDR3 spans 13 residues.